The 31 T cell receptor beta chains below all came from one sample that was sequenced in a study of cytomegalovirus exposure and HLA in healthy donors. This PCR relied on a set of 60 Vbeta primers and 13 Jbeta primers. Sequenced by immunoSEQ multiplex PCR; TCRdb stores in-frame clones only, minus some. This table has around 88,000 clones, around 67% appearing once. The sample consisted of PBMCs. Receptor source: a male donor in good health and CMV-seronegative.

This clone was counted a few times. The J gene is TRBJ1-1, the V gene TRBV4-2; TRBD1 is a possible D gene (6 bases). Trimming removed 5 bases from V and 8 bases from J, with 12 bases in between. CDR1 LGHNA and CDR2 YNFKEQ come from the germline V gene. The CDR3 has 12 amino acids. The CDR3 spells CASSENREEAFF. CDR3 nucleotide sequence: TGTGCCAGCAGCGAAAACAGGGAGGAAGCTTTCTTT.

The chain carries TRBV29-1 and TRBJ1-2, with 10 bases fitting TRBD1. The CDR3 contains 15 residues. Germline V lookup: CDR1 SQVTM, CDR2 ANQGSEA. V shed 6 bases and J 8 bases; nucleotides not matched to a gene: 15. As DNA, the CDR3 is TGCAGCGTGGACGACAGGGGGCGCTTAGTTCGGGGCTACACCTTC. This gives the protein CSVDDRGRLVRGYTF.

The gene calls are TRBV27 and TRBJ2-1, with TRBD2 matching over 7 bases. The CDR3 runs to 14 residues. Germline V gene data show CDR1 as MNHEY and CDR2 as SMNVEV (reference sequence). V lost 4 bases, J lost 6 bases, and 6 bases stayed unmatched. For the CDR3, the DNA is TGTGCCAGCAGTTACGATAGCGGGCGCAATGAGCAGTTCTTC. Translated, it gives CASSYDSGRNEQFF.

The gene calls are TRBV7-9 and TRBJ2-5, with 10 bases aligning to TRBD2. The germline V gene has CDR1 SEHNR and CDR2 FQNEAQ (reference sequence). The CDR3 runs to 15 residues. Unmatched junction bases numbered 8, after V lost 5 bases and J lost 5 bases. CDR3 residues: CASSGAGGPMETQYF. CDR3 nucleotide sequence: TGTGCCAGCAGCGGAGCGGGAGGGCCTATGGAGACCCAGTACTTC.

The V call is TRBV5-3, the J call TRBJ2-7; 9 bases agree with TRBD2. TRBV5-3 is placed among ORFs of uncertain function. This CDR3 is built from 16 residues. Unmatched junction bases numbered 7, after V lost 0 bases and J lost 3 bases. The CDR3: CARSLVCVAGVYEQYF. The CDR3 coding sequence is TGTGCCAGAAGCTTGGTTTGCGTAGCGGGAGTCTACGAGCAGTACTTC.

V usage is TRBV7-8 and J usage is TRBJ1-2, with D possibly matching TRBD1 (5 bases). V gave up 5 bases and J gave up 2 bases, with 9 bases separating them. CDR3 length equals 13 residues. CDR1 is SGHVS, CDR2 FQNEAQ, per germline. The CDR3 region is CASSPDRNYGYTF. The CDR3 region has the DNA TGTGCCAGCAGCCCCGACAGAAACTATGGCTACACCTTC. The full variable domain, rest sourced from reference TRBV7-8 and TRBJ1-2, is GAGVSQSPRYKVAKRGQDVALRCDPISGHVSLFWYQQALGQGPEFLTYFQNEAQLDKSGLPSDRFFAERPEGSVSTLKIQRTQQEDSAVYLCASSPDRNYGYTFGSGTRLTVV.

V gene TRBV29-1 combines with J gene TRBJ2-2; weak D call: TRBD1 (6 bases). This CDR3 contains 15 residues. Germline V lookup: CDR1 SQVTM, CDR2 ANQGSEA. The V end lost 4 bases, the J end lost 5 bases, and 17 bases lay between the germline ends. This CDR3 reads CSVGGLTGTTGELFF. Here the CDR3 DNA reads TGCAGCGTTGGAGGATTGACAGGAACAACCGGGGAGCTGTTTTTT.

The J gene is TRBJ1-1, the V gene TRBV28, with D uncertain. In germline, CDR1 is MDHEN, CDR2 SYDVKM. With 5 bases removed from V and 4 bases from J, the gap between germline ends came to 11 bases. The CDR3 contains 13 residues. The CDR3 sequence: CASSPAVGTEAFF. The CDR3 nucleotides are TGTGCCAGCAGTCCTGCGGTGGGCACTGAAGCTTTCTTT.

V is TRBV28 and J is TRBJ1-3; TRBD1 might be the D (6 bases). Trimming shortened V by 2 bases and J by 4 bases, and 15 bases separated the two germline ends. Germline CDR1 MDHEN, CDR2 SYDVKM. The CDR3 contains 16 residues. In nucleotides, the CDR3 is TGTGCCAGCAGTTTACTTGTGGGGGCAGGAGGAAACACCATATATTTT. It translates to CASSLLVGAGGNTIYF.

This chain uses TRBV6-6 with TRBJ2-7; TRBD2 is a possible D gene (5 bases). The CDR3 extends over 12 amino acids. V lost 6 bases to trimming and J lost 7 bases, with 13 bases between them. The V gene's germline CDR1 is MNHNY and CDR2 SVGAGI (reference sequence). Written as DNA, the CDR3 is TGTGCCAGCAGGGACTTAGCTAGAGAGCAGTACTTC. It specifies CASRDLAREQYF.

The genes are TRBV30 and TRBJ1-2; no firm D call. The germline V and J ends were trimmed by 2 bases and 13 bases, with 17 bases remaining between them. Germline V gene sequence: CDR1 GTSNPN, CDR2 SVGIG (reference sequence). The CDR3 has 12 amino acids. The CDR3 loop reads CAWSTPPGDCTF. The DNA for the CDR3 is TGTGCCTGGAGTACTCCCCCCGGAGACTGCACCTTC.

The chain has TRBV27 and TRBJ1-5, with D possibly matching TRBD1 (5 bases). In germline, CDR1 is MNHEY, CDR2 SMNVEV (reference sequence). With 2 bases removed from V and 2 bases from J, the gap between germline ends came to 7 bases. The CDR3 is made up of 14 amino acids. CDR3 nucleotides: TGTGCCAGCAGTTTAAAAGGGGGCAATCAGCCCCAGCATTTT. Encoded protein: CASSLKGGNQPQHF.

The V and J genes are TRBV5-1 and TRBJ1-2; D unresolved. Germline-derived CDR1 and CDR2 are SGHRS and YFSETQ. V was clipped by 4 bases and J by 0 bases, with 16 bases between them. CDR3 length: 16 residues. CDR3 DNA sequence: TGCGCCAGCAGCCAAGGAACAACTGGAGCTAACTATGGCTACACCTTC. Translation: CASSQGTTGANYGYTF.

The chain couples TRBV27 to TRBJ1-4; the D is unclear. Germline CDR1 reads MNHEY; CDR2 reads SMNVEV (reference sequence). This CDR3 has 11 amino acids. The V end lost 6 bases, the J end lost 12 bases, and 11 bases lay between the germline ends. The CDR3 DNA reads TGTGCCAGCAGCCCCGGGAGGGAACTGTTTTTT. Protein: CASSPGRELFF.

This rearrangement joins TRBV7-6 to TRBJ2-3; TRBD2 matches 7 bases. From germline, CDR1 is SGHVS and CDR2 FNYEAQ. V was clipped by 5 bases and J by 0 bases; unmatched bases: 11. This CDR3 spans 17 amino acids. CDR3 bases: TGTGCCAGCAGCCCCCGAGGGAGGGAGGGGAGCACAGATACGCAGTATTTT. Translating gives CASSPRGREGSTDTQYF. Drawing the rest from reference TRBV7-6 and TRBJ2-3, the complete variable domain is GAGVSQSPRYKVTKRGQDVALRCDPISGHVSLYWYRQALGQGPEFLTYFNYEAQQDKSGLPNDRFSAERPEGSISTLTIQRTEQRDSAMYRCASSPRGREGSTDTQYFGPGTRLTVL.

The chain uses TRBV7-3 and TRBJ2-5, with D possibly being TRBD2 (6 bases). The germline V gene encodes CDR1 SGHTA and CDR2 FQGTGA. The V and J ends lost 4 bases and 2 bases respectively, with 11 bases between them. This CDR3 has 14 amino acids. The CDR3 sequence: CASSWQSGQETQYF. The CDR3 nucleotides read TGTGCCAGCAGCTGGCAGAGCGGGCAAGAGACCCAGTACTTC.

The genes are TRBV2 and TRBJ2-1; TRBD2 aligns across 8 bases. Per the germline V gene, CDR1 is SNHLY and CDR2 is FYNNEI. V lost 3 bases, J lost 8 bases, and 15 bases stayed unmatched. The CDR3 has 17 amino acids. The CDR3 DNA sequence: TGTGCCAGCAGTGACCACAGCCGGGAGGGCAGGAAGGATGAGCAGTTCTTC. It translates to CASSDHSREGRKDEQFF.

This chain connects TRBV5-1 to TRBJ1-1; 7 bases are shared with TRBD1. CDR3 length: 15 residues. V gave up 2 bases and J gave up 1 base; unmatched junction bases: 5. Germline loops: CDR1 SGHRS, CDR2 YFSETQ. The DNA for the CDR3 is TGCGCCAGCAGCTTTTACGACAGGGCGAACACTGAAGCTTTCTTT. It codes for CASSFYDRANTEAFF.

The chain employs TRBV9 and TRBJ1-3, with D possibly being TRBD1 (6 bases). This CDR3 region has 16 residues. Trimming left V 2 bases short and J 4 bases short, with 16 bases between. Germline loops: CDR1 SGDLS, CDR2 YYNGEE. The CDR3 bases are TGTGCCAGCAGCGTCCAAACAGGGCCTTCCGGAAACACCATATATTTT. Amino acids: CASSVQTGPSGNTIYF.

The chain is built from TRBV5-4 and TRBJ1-1; D remains ambiguous. Germline assignment: CDR1 SGHNT and CDR2 YYREEE (reference sequence). This CDR3 has 13 amino acids. Trimming removed 2 bases at V and 4 bases at J, with 9 bases between. This CDR3 is CASSFSRGTEAFF. CDR3 in DNA: TGTGCCAGCAGCTTTTCCCGGGGCACTGAAGCTTTCTTT.

This chain connects TRBV27 to TRBJ2-7, with 8 bases aligning to TRBD1. This CDR3 contains 15 residues. With V trimmed by 6 bases and J by 0 bases, 7 bases remained unmatched. The germline V gene has CDR1 MNHEY and CDR2 SMNVEV (reference sequence). As DNA, the CDR3 is TGTGCCAGCAGCTTACAGGGGGTAAGCTCCTACGAGCAGTACTTC. It specifies CASSLQGVSSYEQYF.

For the CDR3, the DNA is TGCAGCGTTACTAGCGGAGGATACAATGAGCAGTTCTTC. Translating gives CSVTSGGYNEQFF. The V call is TRBV29-1, the J call TRBJ2-1; 8 positions agree with TRBD2. The CDR3 has 13 residues. Per germline, CDR1 SQVTM and CDR2 ANQGSEA. V lost 5 bases, J lost 4 bases, and 4 bases stayed unmatched.

The genes are TRBV15 and TRBJ1-1; a weak D match, TRBD1 (6 bases). Germline V gene lookup returns CDR1 LNHNV and CDR2 YYDKDF (reference sequence). Trimming cost V 4 bases and J 2 bases, with 14 bases left between them. The CDR3 sequence is 15 residues long. The CDR3 loop reads CATSIPGTLNTEAFF. The CDR3 DNA is TGTGCCACCAGCATCCCCGGGACACTTAACACTGAAGCTTTCTTT. The full variable domain, in which reference TRBV15 and TRBJ1-1 provide the parts outside the CDR3, is DAMVIQNPRYQVTQFGKPVTLSCSQTLNHNVMYWYQQKSSQAPKLLFHYYDKDFNNEADTPDNFQSRRPNTSFCFLDIRSPGLGDTAMYLCATSIPGTLNTEAFFGQGTRLTVV.

The chain joins TRBV27 to TRBJ1-2; 12 nucleotides agree with TRBD1. Per germline, CDR1 MNHEY and CDR2 SMNVEV (reference sequence). CDR3 length equals 16 residues. The junction had 11 bases not matched to a gene; V was cut back by 10 bases and J by 2 bases. The CDR3 here is CATGDRGRSANYGYTF. For the CDR3, the DNA is TGTGCCACGGGGGACAGGGGGCGATCGGCAAACTATGGCTACACCTTC.

The rearrangement links TRBV7-7 to TRBJ2-1, with D possibly TRBD2 on 6 matching bases. Trimming cost V 4 bases and J 10 bases, with 8 bases left between them. CDR3 length: 11 residues. CDR1 and CDR2 from the germline V gene are SSHAT and FNYEAQ (reference sequence). The CDR3 DNA is TGTGCCAGCAGCTCTGGAGGGGAGCAGTTCTTC. Translation: CASSSGGEQFF.

The rearrangement links TRBV21-1 to TRBJ1-5; the table calls TRBD1, which could not be checked here. TRBV21-1 is a pseudogene. The CDR3 is made up of 14 amino acids. For the CDR3, the DNA is TGTGCCAGCAGCAAAAACAGGGGCAATCAGCCCCAGCATTTT. As protein: CASSKNRGNQPQHF.

The chain recombines TRBV5-1 with TRBJ2-7; TRBD1 matches 11 bases. Germline V gene lookup returns CDR1 SGHRS and CDR2 YFSETQ. After removal of 4 bases from V and 6 bases from J, the junction contained 9 bases not matched to a gene. The CDR3 is 15 amino acids. In nucleotides, the CDR3 is TGCGCCAGCAGCCCCGAGGGACAGGGGGTCCGCGAGCAGTACTTC. Residues: CASSPEGQGVREQYF.

This chain uses TRBV20-1 with TRBJ1-1; D possibly corresponds to TRBD1 (5 bases). The CDR3 sequence is 11 residues long. V lost 6 bases to trimming and J lost 1 base, with 6 bases between them. Per the germline V gene, CDR1 is DFQATT and CDR2 is SNEGSKA (reference sequence). In nucleotides, the CDR3 is TGCAGTGCAAGGGGGAACACTGAAGCTTTCTTT. It encodes CSARGNTEAFF.

V is TRBV27 and J is TRBJ1-1, with D maybe TRBD1 (5 bases). The CDR3 loop spans 15 amino acids. Between the trimmed V and J ends, which lost 2 bases and 1 base, there was a span of 11 bases. Germline CDR1 is MNHEY and CDR2 is SMNVEV (reference sequence). CDR3 amino acids: CASSLGAGWNTEAFF. The CDR3 bases are TGTGCCAGCAGTTTAGGGGCAGGGTGGAACACTGAAGCTTTCTTT.

The chain employs TRBV5-1 and TRBJ1-2; the D gene is possibly TRBD1 (6 bases). The germline gives CDR1 SGHRS, CDR2 YFSETQ. The CDR3 is 13 residues long. The V end was cut by 3 bases, the J end by 12 bases, with 18 bases between. Here the CDR3 DNA reads TGCGCCAGCAGCTCTAACAACAGGGACCTCCACACCTTC. Encoded protein: CASSSNNRDLHTF.

The chain uses TRBV28 and TRBJ1-1, with 8 positions matching TRBD1. This CDR3 is 13 amino acids long. CDR1 is MDHEN and CDR2 is SYDVKM in the germline V gene. The ends lost 4 bases at V and 9 bases at J; junction bases unmatched: 7. CDR3 loop: CASSSGTGRKAFF. The CDR3 DNA reads as TGTGCCAGCAGTTCAGGGACAGGCCGAAAAGCTTTCTTT.